This T cell receptor (beta chain) stems from a study of T cells in Graves' hyperthyroidism and ophthalmopathy. This clonotype was counted many times. Amplified TCR beta CDR3 regions derived from RNA transcripts. TCR CDR3 underwent first-round RT-PCR with the HTBI primer set. TCRdb used MiXCR to reprocess the multiplex PCR reads, holding one entry per CDR3 protein. The table lists about 250,000 distinct CDR3 sequences, around 15% of them singletons. Germline V gene data show CDR1 as LGHDT and CDR2 as YNNKEL (reference sequence). J was trimmed by 7 bases and V by 2 bases; bases with no gene match: 13. This CDR3 is 19 amino acids long.

The sequencing sample was made of blood. This clonotype was obtained from a woman in her forties or fifties with Graves' hyperthyroidism that later progressed to Graves' ophthalmopathy. The chain is built from TRBV3-1 and TRBJ2-2; 13 bases match TRBD2. In nucleotides, the CDR3 is TGTGCCAGCAGCCAATTCCTTCCCGGACTAGCGGGAGTTCACGGGGAGCTGTTTTTT. This translates into CASSQFLPGLAGVHGELFF.